The 2 T cell receptor beta chains presented below share a single source sample, sequenced in a study of T cell changes during pregnancy in multiple sclerosis (dated by TCRdb to the late 2010s). Library creation used the immunoSEQ multiplex PCR assay. TCRdb took over this immuneACCESS table, retaining in-frame rearrangements with V and J assigned. Such tables are incomplete; in checked studies, under half of the missing clones stem from an unresolved V gene, and the remainder is unexplained. This sample comprises 120,000 or so clones, over 85% of them detected only once. The top ten clones comprise around 6% of the sample. The material sequenced was peripheral blood, taken before pregnancy. These receptors were taken from a female donor with multiple sclerosis, enrolled in a pregnancy study.

The genes are TRBV6-6 and TRBJ1-1; D remains unclear. The V and J ends lost 0 bases and 6 bases respectively, with 11 bases between them. The CDR3 runs to 14 residues. Germline values: CDR1 MNHNY, CDR2 SVGAGI (reference sequence). The CDR3 here is CASSYSPGLSEAFF. CDR3 coding DNA: TGTGCCAGCAGTTACTCCCCGGGTTTGTCTGAAGCTTTCTTT.

The J gene is TRBJ2-7, the V gene TRBV18; D may be TRBD1 (6 bases). This CDR3 has 15 amino acids. CDR1 is KGHSH, CDR2 LQKENI, per germline. V was pared by 2 bases and J by 0 bases, with 11 bases between. CDR3 region: CASSPSGGVSYEQYF. CDR3 nucleotide sequence: TGTGCCAGCTCACCATCTGGGGGCGTCTCCTACGAGCAGTACTTC.